The 23 T cell receptor beta chains presented below share a single source sample, sequenced in a study of T cell responses to AZD1222 COVID-19 vaccine. The method was immunoSEQ multiplex PCR; TCRdb's version includes in-frame clones alone and lacks a portion of them. The sample carries around 100,000 clones, nearly 90% recorded once. Material: peripheral blood, obtained on day 0 of AZD1222 vaccination. The receptors were gathered from an adult in good health.

In its sample, this clone was seen a few times. The CDR3 is CASSLEGRGYTF. DNA of the CDR3: TGTGCCAGCAGTTTAGAAGGGAGGGGCTACACCTTC. The chain joins TRBV12-3 or TRBV12-4 to TRBJ1-2; no reliable D call. This CDR3 has 12 amino acids. V lost 1 base and J lost 8, with 8 bases in between.

The CDR3 nucleotides read TGTGCCAGCAGTGGCCTAGGACAGGGGTCCTACGAGCAGTACTTC. As protein: CASSGLGQGSYEQYF. V usage is TRBV6-2 or TRBV6-3 and J usage is TRBJ2-7; the match to TRBD1 covers 9 bases. The CDR3 runs 15 residues. Germline V gene data show CDR1 as MNHEY and CDR2 as SVGEGT. Germline trimming cut 5 bases from V and 1 base from J; bases unmatched to any gene: 6.

The CDR3 spells CASSPRDREQFF. The CDR3 DNA is TGTGCCAGCTCACCACGGGACCGTGAGCAGTTCTTC. The chain uses TRBV18 and TRBJ2-1; tentatively, D is TRBD1 or TRBD2 (5 bases each). V was clipped by 1 base and J by 9 bases, with 7 bases between them. Germline CDR1 reads KGHSH; CDR2 reads LQKENI. The CDR3 extends over 12 amino acids.

The chain has TRBV18 and TRBJ1-5; no clear D. Trimming shortened V by 3 bases and J by 5 bases, and 8 bases separated the two germline ends. Germline V gene sequence: CDR1 KGHSH, CDR2 LQKENI. CDR3 length equals 13 residues. CDR3 loop: CASSPLRDQPQHF. The CDR3 DNA reads TGTGCCAGCTCACCTCTTAGGGATCAGCCCCAGCATTTT.

The V call is TRBV5-5, the J call TRBJ2-3; TRBD1 might be the D (5 bases). V was trimmed by 4 bases and J by 1 base, leaving 7 bases between them. The CDR3 consists of 13 residues. Germline values: CDR1 SGHKS, CDR2 YYEKEE (reference sequence). The DNA for the CDR3 is TGTGCCAGCAGCAGGGGTCGCACAGATACGCAGTATTTT. Its translation is CASSRGRTDTQYF.

J is TRBJ1-1 and V is TRBV4-2, with D possibly being TRBD1 (6 bases). In germline, CDR1 is LGHNA, CDR2 YNFKEQ. CDR3 length equals 16 residues. Trimming left V 4 bases short and J 6 bases short, with 21 bases between. CDR3 DNA sequence: TGTGCCAGCAGCCCGGAAACGACACAGGGTATGGCTGAAGCTTTCTTT. Translating gives CASSPETTQGMAEAFF.

V is TRBV18 and J is TRBJ2-3, with 9 bases that match TRBD2. From germline, CDR1 is KGHSH and CDR2 LQKENI. This CDR3 is 20 amino acids long. After removal of 4 bases from V and 0 bases from J, the junction contained 17 bases not matched to a gene. DNA of the CDR3: TGTGCCAGCTCACGGATGACTAGCGGAAGCTCCGAACCGAGCACAGATACGCAGTATTTT. As protein: CASSRMTSGSSEPSTDTQYF.

In DNA, the CDR3 is TGCGCCAGCACCGAAGGGGAGTTGAACACTGAAGCTTTCTTT. Encoded protein: CASTEGELNTEAFF. The V gene is TRBV10-2, the J gene TRBJ1-1; D possibly corresponds to TRBD1 (5 bases). Germline V gene sequence: CDR1 WSHSY, CDR2 SAAADI. Between the trimmed V and J ends, which lost 7 bases and 0 bases, there was a span of 12 bases. This CDR3 has 14 residues.

The chain employs TRBV5-1 and TRBJ2-7; possibly TRBD2 for D (5 bases). The germline V gene has CDR1 SGHRS and CDR2 YFSETQ. There are 14 residues in the CDR3. V was pared by 7 bases and J by 4 bases, with 18 bases between. The CDR3 loop is CASSGLGIEYEQYF. In DNA form, the CDR3 reads TGCGCCAGCTCCGGTCTCGGGATAGAGTACGAGCAGTACTTC. Using reference TRBV5-1 and TRBJ2-7 for the parts outside the CDR3, the full variable domain is KAGVTQTPRYLIKTRGQQVTLSCSPISGHRSVSWYQQTPGQGLQFLFEYFSETQRNKGNFPGRFSGRQFSNSRSEMNVSTLELGDSALYLCASSGLGIEYEQYFGPGTRLTVT.

The chain combines TRBV5-6 with TRBJ1-2, with D possibly TRBD1 on 6 matching bases. CDR3 size: 13 residues. Per germline, CDR1 SGHDT and CDR2 YYEEEE. Trimming shortened V by 6 bases and J by 5 bases, and 14 bases separated the two germline ends. CDR3 sequence: CASNDGQTYGYTF. The CDR3 DNA is TGTGCCAGCAACGACGGACAGACTTATGGCTACACCTTC.

The CDR3 region has the DNA TGTGCCAGCAGCTTGGGGGTAGCGGGAGGGCCGAACACCGGGGAGCTGTTTTTT. Amino acids: CASSLGVAGGPNTGELFF. The chain combines TRBV5-4 with TRBJ2-2; 11 bases match TRBD2. This CDR3 has 18 amino acids. Germline V lookup: CDR1 SGHNT, CDR2 YYREEE (reference sequence). V trimming: 0 bases; J trimming: 0 bases; junction bases outside the gene matches: 4.

The rearrangement links TRBV6-5 to TRBJ2-7; 8 bases are shared with TRBD1. Germline assignment: CDR1 MNHEY and CDR2 SVGAGI. Germline trimming cut 6 bases from V and 3 bases from J; bases unmatched to any gene: 7. The CDR3 consists of 14 residues. The CDR3 region is CASRPGTGFYEQYF. DNA of the CDR3: TGTGCCAGCAGGCCCGGGACAGGCTTCTACGAGCAGTACTTC.

The chain is built from TRBV19 and TRBJ1-5; D ambiguous. V was trimmed by 3 bases and J by 4 bases, leaving 13 bases between them. CDR1 is LNHDA, CDR2 SQIVND, per germline (reference sequence). CDR3 length: 15 residues. CDR3 region: CASSIGWQENQPQHF. The CDR3 DNA follows: TGTGCCAGTAGTATCGGGTGGCAGGAAAATCAGCCCCAGCATTTT.

The genes are TRBV7-9 and TRBJ1-4; possible D gene TRBD1, 5 bases. Germline CDR1 and CDR2: SEHNR and FQNEAQ (reference sequence). There are 14 residues in the CDR3. Trimming shortened V by 5 bases and J by 7 bases, and 14 bases separated the two germline ends. The CDR3 nucleotides read TGTGCCAGCAGCCTGGGGCCGGGGGGTGAAAAACTGTTTTTT. Its protein is CASSLGPGGEKLFF. The variable domain in full, with the rest retrieved from reference TRBV7-9 and TRBJ1-4, is DTGVSQNPRHKITKRGQNVTFRCDPISEHNRLYWYRQTLGQGPEFLTYFQNEAQLEKSRLLSDRFSAERPKGSFSTLEIQRTEQGDSAMYLCASSLGPGGEKLFFGSGTQLSVL.

The rearrangement joins TRBV10-2 to TRBJ1-4; 8 nucleotides line up with TRBD1. Germline V CDR1 and CDR2: WSHSY, SAAADI. The ends lost 7 bases at V and 8 bases at J; junction bases unmatched: 6. The CDR3 is made up of 13 amino acids. The CDR3 reads CASTGGDEEKLFF. As DNA, the CDR3 is TGCGCCAGCACAGGGGGCGATGAAGAAAAACTGTTTTTT.

This rearrangement joins TRBV7-2 to TRBJ2-1; D is uncertain. Germline CDR1 and CDR2: SGHTA and FQGNSA. Trimming stripped 0 bases from V and 1 base from J, with 10 bases between. CDR3 length equals 16 residues. The CDR3 bases are TGTGCCAGCAGCTTAGCGCTCGGTAGTTCCTACAATGAGCAGTTCTTC. It encodes CASSLALGSSYNEQFF.

V gene TRBV10-2 combines with J gene TRBJ2-7, with 7 bases fitting TRBD2. This CDR3 is built from 12 residues. V trimming: 6 bases; J trimming: 6 bases; junction bases outside the gene matches: 5. Germline V gene lookup returns CDR1 WSHSY and CDR2 SAAADI. CDR3 protein: CASRWGEGEQYF. The CDR3, as DNA: TGCGCCAGCAGATGGGGGGAGGGCGAGCAGTACTTC.

The chain has TRBV5-6 and TRBJ1-5; unclear D gene. CDR3 length: 14 amino acids. V was trimmed by 0 bases and J by 8 bases, leaving 12 bases between them. CDR1 and CDR2 (germline): SGHDT, YYEEEE. The CDR3 DNA reads TGTGCCAGCAGCTTGGCCTGGGGTGGGGAGCCCCAGCATTTT. The encoded protein is CASSLAWGGEPQHF.

The genes are TRBV18 and TRBJ2-7; TRBD1 agrees at 10 bases. J lost 3 bases, V lost 6 bases, and 8 bases had no gene match. CDR1 and CDR2 from the germline V gene are KGHSH and LQKENI. The CDR3 loop spans 15 amino acids. The CDR3 sequence: CASSPPGQGYYEQYF. The CDR3 nucleotides are TGTGCCAGCTCTCCCCCGGGACAGGGGTACTACGAGCAGTACTTC. Looking up the rest from reference TRBV18 and TRBJ2-7 gives the full variable domain: NAGVMQNPRHLVRRRGQEARLRCSPMKGHSHVYWYRQLPEEGLKFMVYLQKENIIDESGMPKERFSAEFPKEGPSILRIQQVVRGDSAAYFCASSPPGQGYYEQYFGPGTRLTVT.

The chain combines TRBV5-3 with TRBJ2-7; TRBD2 agrees at 8 bases. TRBV5-3 is reported as an ORF; its role is uncertain. The CDR3 extends over 18 amino acids. V dropped 0 bases and J dropped 6; count of bases not matched to a gene: 17. Here the CDR3 reads CARSLGKRERSRRGEQYF. The DNA of the CDR3 is TGTGCCAGAAGCTTGGGCAAGCGGGAGAGGTCCCGGCGCGGCGAGCAGTACTTC.

The rearrangement uses TRBV5-4 and TRBJ2-1; possibly TRBD1 for D (7 bases). The CDR3 consists of 14 residues. V lost 8 bases and J 5 bases, leaving 17 bases between the germline ends. The germline CDR1 and CDR2 sequences are SGHNT and YYREEE (reference sequence). The CDR3 sequence: CASQGGGMNNEQFF. The DNA of the CDR3 is TGTGCCAGTCAAGGAGGGGGCATGAACAATGAGCAGTTCTTC. The full variable domain, rest sourced from reference TRBV5-4 and TRBJ2-1, is ETGVTQSPTHLIKTRGQQVTLRCSSQSGHNTVSWYQQALGQGPQFIFQYYREEENGRGNFPPRFSGLQFPNYSSELNVNALELDDSALYLCASQGGGMNNEQFFGPGTRLTVL.

The genes are TRBV3-1 (or the pseudogene TRBV3-2) and TRBJ1-1; D gene unclear. Germline CDR1 is LGHDT and CDR2 is YNNKEL (reference sequence). The CDR3 runs 13 residues. Deletions cut 3 bases from V and 0 bases from J, with 5 bases between. This CDR3 is CASSQTMNTEAFF. The CDR3 DNA reads TGTGCCAGCAGCCAGACCATGAACACTGAAGCTTTCTTT.

The V and J genes are TRBV24-1 and TRBJ2-1; 14 bases fit TRBD2. Losses at the gene ends were 5 bases for V and 9 bases for J; bases not matched to a gene: 8. Per germline, CDR1 KGHDR and CDR2 SFDVKD. This CDR3 has 16 amino acids. CDR3 coding DNA: TGTGCCACCAGTGCAACCGGGACTAGCGGGAGACTTGAGCAGTTCTTC. As protein: CATSATGTSGRLEQFF.